The 7 T cell receptor beta chains below come from one sample, sequenced in a study of quantifying T cell responses using KT2 cells. The overall study: Reverse transcription used primers in the TCR alpha and beta constant regions.

An oligo carrying a UMI was ligated to the cDNA 3' end. An equimolar mix of RC1.1 and RC1.2 primed the beta chain across TRBC1 and TRBC2. TCRdb fed the UMI-ligation and nested PCR reads into MiXCR, producing one record per CDR3 protein. The sample contains under 35,000 distinct CDR3 sequences, 6% to 8% of which appear only once. Sequencing used PBMCs spiked with cells of the T cell clone KT2. These receptors originate from a human donor.

This clonotype was observed a few times. The chain couples TRBV2 to TRBJ1-1; 8 nucleotides line up with TRBD1. With 2 bases clipped from V and 11 bases from J, the junction kept 4 bases outside the gene matches. The CDR3 length is 12 residues. The V gene's germline CDR1 is SNHLY and CDR2 FYNNEI. CDR3 DNA: TGTGCCAGCAGTGAAACAAACAGGGGGGCTTTCTTT. It translates to CASSETNRGAFF. The variable domain in full, with the rest retrieved from reference TRBV2 and TRBJ1-1, is EPEVTQTPSHQVTQMGQEVILRCVPISNHLYFYWYRQILGQKVEFLVSFYNNEISEKSEIFDDQFSVERPDGSNFTLKIRSTKLEDSAMYFCASSETNRGAFFGQGTRLTVV.

At least ten counts were recorded for this clonotype. The chain has TRBV14 and TRBJ1-1; 7 bases are shared with TRBD1. Germline assignment: CDR1 SGHDN and CDR2 FVKESK. V was pared by 4 bases and J by 1 base, with 9 bases of the junction left unmatched. The CDR3 extends over 16 amino acids. CDR3 in amino acids: CASSLYMGTANTEAFF. CDR3 sequence (DNA): TGTGCCAGCAGCCTATATATGGGGACAGCGAACACTGAAGCTTTCTTT.

This clonotype was recorded a few times. The chain is built from TRBV6-2 or TRBV6-3 and TRBJ2-5; D not certain. Looked up from germline, CDR1 is MNHEY and CDR2 is SVGEGT. Trimming removed 6 bases at V and 5 bases at J, with 10 bases between. The CDR3 sequence is 12 residues long. In DNA form, the CDR3 reads TGTGCCAGCAGCGCCGTGGGCGAGACCCAGTACTTC. Translation gives CASSAVGETQYF.

This clonotype was recorded a few times. The rearrangement uses TRBV6-2 or TRBV6-3 and TRBJ2-1; 9 bases agree with TRBD2. Trimming at V came to 0 bases and at J to 0 bases, leaving 9 bases not matched to a gene. This CDR3 spans 19 amino acids. The germline CDR1 and CDR2 sequences are MNHEY and SVGEGT. The CDR3 is CASSYSMTLAGSSYNEQFF. In nucleotides, the CDR3 is TGTGCCAGCAGTTACTCTATGACGCTAGCGGGGAGCTCCTACAATGAGCAGTTCTTC.

Ten or more counts support this clonotype. The chain employs TRBV10-3 and TRBJ2-7, with TRBD2 identical over 8 bases. V lost 2 bases, J lost 1 base, and 4 bases stayed unmatched. The CDR3 spans 15 residues. Per germline, CDR1 ENHRY and CDR2 SYGVKD. CDR3 protein: CAISEGLAASYEQYF. CDR3 DNA sequence: TGTGCCATCAGTGAGGGACTAGCAGCTTCCTACGAGCAGTACTTC.

This clonotype came up many times. The rearrangement links TRBV12-3 or TRBV12-4 to TRBJ2-3; D unresolved. Deletions cut 3 bases from V and 0 bases from J, with 13 bases between. The CDR3 length is 16 residues. The CDR3: CASSLFRYTSTDTQYF. The DNA of the CDR3 is TGTGCCAGCAGTTTGTTTAGGTATACTAGCACAGATACGCAGTATTTT.

This clonotype was counted ten times or more. The chain joins TRBV2 to TRBJ1-5, with 7 positions matching TRBD1. Germline V gives CDR1 SNHLY, CDR2 FYNNEI. This CDR3 is built from 14 residues. Trimming removed 5 bases from V and 2 bases from J; junction bases left unmatched: 3. CDR3 sequence reads: CASSPDRGNQPQHF. Written as DNA, the CDR3 is TGTGCCAGCAGTCCCGACAGGGGCAATCAGCCCCAGCATTTT.